The sample holds a few counts of the clone carrying this T cell receptor beta chain. The entry originates in a study of memory CD4+ T cells and cytomegalovirus serostatus. Study overall: This sample comes from healthy Belgian adults, several CMV seropositive, 24 seronegative.

Repertoires were generated with immunoSEQ multiplex PCR, while TCRdb's copy carries only in-frame clones and drops some. Of about 82,000 clones in the sample, 65% to 85% were seen once. The sort gate was single viable CD3+CD4+CD8-CD45RO+ cells for memory CD4+ T cells. Total CD4+ T cells were enriched by CD4 positive selection. CDR1 is LGHNA and CDR2 is YNFKEQ in the germline V gene. Trimming at V came to 0 bases and at J to 2 bases, leaving 3 bases not matched to a gene. There are 16 residues in the CDR3. The sequence derives from an adult in good health and CMV-seronegative. The sample consisted of memory CD4+ T cells from blood. The chain couples TRBV4-2 to TRBJ1-5, with 8 nucleotides matching TRBD1. CDR3 sequence (DNA): TGTGCCAGCAGCCAAGAACAGGGGGTCGGCAATCAGCCCCAGCATTTT. It is translated as CASSQEQGVGNQPQHF.